This entry features one T cell receptor beta chain sequence. Its antigen is not yet known. Base qualities were left out, and no much larger clone turns up one base away. Enrolling through a virtual design, the prospective study's participants ranged in age from about 18 to 89 years and lived across about two dozen United States geographic areas. To assign participants to cohorts, the prospective study relied on clinical history that participants themselves reported in a screening survey and a study questionnaire. ImmuneRACE Cohort 3 recovered participants were defined by two consecutive negative NP/OP PCR tests, healthcare professional clearance, or symptom resolution. In the prospective study, whole blood, serum and a nasopharyngeal or oropharyngeal swab were collected from each participant by mobile phlebotomists. Prospective study participants could optionally give additional blood draws and questionnaires over an approximately 2-month period. Before DNA extraction, blood samples from the prospective study were shipped at room temperature or frozen.

TCRbeta CDR3 regions were amplified from genomic DNA by means of the immunoSEQ Assay, a bias-controlled multiplex PCR. For the original study's pipeline: The number of nucleated cells in each sample was estimated from the amplification of reference gene primers within the assay. To quantify the absolute abundance of each unique TCRbeta CDR3 rearrangement, sequence reads were collapsed and filtered. For each sample, productive Simpson clonality was calculated as the square root of Simpson's diversity index over productive rearrangements. TCRdb obtained this table from immuneACCESS and retained in-frame rearrangements with V and J assigned. These tables miss some clones; where compared with another copy, unresolved V genes account for less than half of the shortfall, and the remainder is unexplained. V, J and clone size reflect that table, while D and trimming were determined from the DNA. The sample yields around 330,000 clones; 70% to 90% were counted once. The ten biggest clones cover 9.5% of the sample.

The entry originates in a study of blood T cell repertoires in COVID-19 (dated by TCRdb to 2020 to 2022). Some background on the complete study: Samples covering the acute and convalescent phases of COVID-19 were provided by collaborators in the United States, Italy and Spain. The material from the prospective study consisted of cDNA or gDNA derived from T cells, B-cell-depleted T cells, or PBMCs. Subjects who had been exposed to COVID-19, were actively infected with it, or had recovered from it provided the deeply sampled blood TCRbeta repertoires that made up the dataset. A freely available public database, intended as a resource for researchers studying the immune response to SARS-CoV-2, is where the repertoires were released. The samples were drawn from two sources: the first 160 participants of the ongoing ImmuneRACE study, and over 1,000 subjects contributed by 6 global collaborators. A de-identified subject ID, COVID-19 status, age in years and sex were almost always included in the sample metadata. HLA class I and class II types, where available, came from metadata supplied by the sample provider rather than from assay-based typing.

Findings and caveats that apply to the study as a whole: Clinical and demographic metadata were provided uncurated, with the amount varying by source and participant.

The CDR3 holds 16 amino acids from the cysteine to the phenylalanine. Just the 48-base CDR3 DNA is kept, in frame starting at base 1. V ends up 1 base short and J 6 bases short, with an unmatched junction base count of 8. Looking up the germline V gene (reference sequence) yields CDR1 LGHDT and CDR2 YNNKEL. The sample consisted of PBMCs or T cells enriched from blood (not recorded which). Rearrangement joined TRBV3-1 (or the pseudogene TRBV3-2) to TRBJ2-3; the junction holds 9 bases that match TRBD1. The receptor's source is a woman aged 40 to 50 who had recovered from COVID-19. The bases read TGTGCCAGCAGCCAAGTAGGGACAGGGCCCTGGGATACGCAGTATTTT. This is translated as CASSQVGTGPWDTQYF.